What follows are 20 T cell receptor beta chains derived from one specimen sequenced in a study of technical replicates of blood from a few donors. TCRdb's copy holds only in-frame clones and misses some; the assay was immunoSEQ multiplex PCR. The table has 60,000 to 90,000 clones, about 92% seen once. Sequenced sample: T cells isolated from PBMCs. Every receptor here comes from a human donor in good health.

The chain combines TRBV10-1 with TRBJ2-7, with TRBD2 matching 10 bases. Germline V lookup: CDR1 WNHNN, CDR2 SYGVQD (reference sequence). The CDR3 sequence is 15 residues long. Trimming at V came to 4 bases and at J to 5 bases, leaving 8 bases not matched to a gene. The CDR3 DNA is TGCGCCAGCAGTGTACCTAGCGGGAGTACGAACGAGCAGTACTTC. The encoded protein is CASSVPSGSTNEQYF.

CDR3 amino acids: CASSPRTSGSVYEQYF. CDR3 sequence (DNA): TGTGCCAGCAGCCCTAGGACTAGCGGGAGTGTGTACGAGCAGTACTTC. The rearrangement uses TRBV5-6 and TRBJ2-7; 13 bases are a match to TRBD2. Germline lookup yields CDR1 SGHDT and CDR2 YYEEEE. The CDR3 has 16 residues. J was trimmed by 4 bases and V by 4 bases; bases with no gene match: 8.

The CDR3 coding sequence is TGCAGCGGAGGGGGCCCCCATGGCTACACCTTC. Protein: CSGGGPHGYTF. The chain carries TRBV29-1 and TRBJ1-2; 7 bases align to TRBD1. J was trimmed by 6 bases and V by 7 bases; bases with no gene match: 5. This CDR3 contains 11 residues. Germline V CDR1 and CDR2: SQVTM, ANQGSEA.

This sequence joins TRBV30 and TRBJ1-1, with D unresolved. V shed 2 bases and J shed 5 bases, with 12 bases lying between them. Germline V CDR1 and CDR2: GTSNPN, SVGIG (reference sequence). The CDR3 runs 13 residues. The chain's CDR3 is CAWSKPWRTEAFF. As DNA, the CDR3 is TGTGCCTGGAGTAAACCTTGGAGAACTGAAGCTTTCTTT.

The rearrangement uses TRBV19 and TRBJ1-2; D unresolved. V gave up 3 bases and J gave up 3 bases, with 14 bases separating them. Germline CDR1 is LNHDA and CDR2 is SQIVND (reference sequence). The CDR3 runs to 15 residues. CDR3 protein: CASSIPAPGHYGYTF. CDR3 coding DNA: TGTGCCAGTAGTATTCCGGCTCCTGGGCACTATGGCTACACCTTC.

This clone occurred once. J is TRBJ2-7 and V is TRBV11-3; TRBD2 matches at 10 bases. CDR1 SGHNT and CDR2 YENEEA come from the germline V gene. The V gene end was trimmed by 5 bases and the J gene end by 5 bases; junction bases not matched to a gene: 3. This CDR3 comprises 13 residues. CDR3 loop: CASSPGTSDEQYF. For the CDR3, the DNA is TGTGCCAGCAGCCCTGGGACTAGCGACGAGCAGTACTTC.

The chain uses TRBV7-2 and TRBJ2-5, with D perhaps TRBD1 (5 bases). There are 17 residues in the CDR3. The ends were cut back, 0 bases at V and 2 bases at J, with 16 bases in the middle. The V gene's germline CDR1 is SGHTA and CDR2 FQGNSA. CDR3 residues: CASSLALRVGAQETQYF. For the CDR3, the DNA is TGTGCCAGCAGCTTAGCTCTCAGGGTAGGGGCACAAGAGACCCAGTACTTC.

J is TRBJ2-5 and V is TRBV5-8, with 11 bases aligning to TRBD2. The CDR3 has 15 amino acids. V lost 4 bases and J lost 2; bases outside the gene matches: 4. In germline, CDR1 is SGHTS, CDR2 YDEGEE. CDR3 DNA sequence: TGTGCCAGCAGCCCGGGACTAGCGGAACAAGAGACCCAGTACTTC. Residues: CASSPGLAEQETQYF.

This chain links TRBV7-9 with TRBJ2-6, with unresolved D. Germline values: CDR1 SEHNR, CDR2 FQNEAQ (reference sequence). V was shortened by 3 bases and J by 0 bases, with 12 bases between the two germline ends. This CDR3 region has 17 residues. CDR3 loop: CASSLRSGPSGANVLTF. The CDR3 DNA reads as TGTGCCAGCAGCTTGAGGTCTGGTCCCTCTGGGGCCAACGTCCTGACTTTC.

The genes are TRBV5-4 and TRBJ2-7; no reliable D call. Germline lookup yields CDR1 SGHNT and CDR2 YYREEE (reference sequence). The length of the CDR3 is 14 residues. The V end was cut by 0 bases, the J end by 5 bases, with 12 bases between. DNA for the CDR3: TGTGCCAGCAGCTTGGCCACAGCCCTGGACGAGCAGTACTTC. Translating it yields CASSLATALDEQYF. Full variable domain (rest looked up from reference TRBV5-4 and TRBJ2-7): ETGVTQSPTHLIKTRGQQVTLRCSSQSGHNTVSWYQQALGQGPQFIFQYYREEENGRGNFPPRFSGLQFPNYSSELNVNALELDDSALYLCASSLATALDEQYFGPGTRLTVT.

The chain has TRBV28 and TRBJ2-7; 10 bases map to TRBD1. The CDR3 sequence is 15 residues long. The V gene's germline CDR1 is MDHEN and CDR2 SYDVKM. Trimming took 5 bases from V and 4 from J; bases not matched to a gene: 8. CDR3 DNA sequence: TGTGCCAGCAGTAGACCGGGACAGGGGAATTACGAGCAGTACTTC. It is translated as CASSRPGQGNYEQYF.

The chain joins TRBV2 to TRBJ2-7; D is possibly TRBD2 (7 bases). The CDR3 spans 15 residues. The V gene lost 3 bases and the J gene lost 2 bases, with 14 bases spanning the gap. Germline CDR1 and CDR2: SNHLY and FYNNEI. The CDR3 loop reads CASSEGWEGAYEQYF. In DNA form, the CDR3 reads TGTGCCAGCAGTGAGGGGTGGGAGGGGGCCTACGAGCAGTACTTC. Variable domain in full (rest from reference TRBV2 and TRBJ2-7): EPEVTQTPSHQVTQMGQEVILRCVPISNHLYFYWYRQILGQKVEFLVSFYNNEISEKSEIFDDQFSVERPDGSNFTLKIRSTKLEDSAMYFCASSEGWEGAYEQYFGPGTRLTVT.

The chain is built from TRBV19 and TRBJ2-6; 10 nucleotides agree with TRBD1. This CDR3 comprises 21 residues. V trimming: 6 bases; J trimming: 2 bases; junction bases outside the gene matches: 19. CDR1 and CDR2 from the germline V gene are LNHDA and SQIVND (reference sequence). As DNA, the CDR3 is TGTGCCAGTAGAACCCCCCGAGGACCGGGACAGGGGAAAGCTGGGGCCAACGTCCTGACTTTC. Protein: CASRTPRGPGQGKAGANVLTF.

The chain has TRBV29-1 and TRBJ2-7, with a tentative D call TRBD1 (6 bases). Germline V gene sequence: CDR1 SQVTM, CDR2 ANQGSEA. This CDR3 is built from 11 residues. The V end was cut by 7 bases, the J end by 1 base, with 8 bases between. This CDR3 reads CSAGVSYEQYF. CDR3 bases: TGCAGCGCAGGGGTTTCCTACGAGCAGTACTTC.

The chain links TRBV5-6 to TRBJ2-2; 11 nucleotides agree with TRBD1. Germline lookup yields CDR1 SGHDT and CDR2 YYEEEE. The CDR3 is 17 residues long. The V segment lost 1 base and the J segment 6 bases; nucleotides outside the gene matches: 8. CDR3 region: CASSLIPGQGDAGELFF. CDR3 sequence (DNA): TGTGCCAGCAGCTTGATCCCGGGACAGGGGGACGCCGGGGAGCTGTTTTTT.

The chain uses TRBV27 and TRBJ1-1; 9 positions match TRBD1. With 4 bases clipped from V and 1 base from J, the junction kept 1 base outside the gene matches. This CDR3 spans 14 amino acids. Germline lookup yields CDR1 MNHEY and CDR2 SMNVEV (reference sequence). The CDR3 bases are TGTGCCAGCAGTTGGGGACAGGGGAACACTGAAGCTTTCTTT. This translates into CASSWGQGNTEAFF.

This chain links TRBV11-2 with TRBJ2-3; a weak D match, TRBD1 (7 bases). The germline CDR1 and CDR2 sequences are SGHAT and FQNNGV. The V end was cut by 2 bases, the J end by 9 bases, with 21 bases between. The CDR3 contains 16 residues. The CDR3 loop is CASSLKSGGIEVTQYF. In nucleotides, the CDR3 is TGTGCCAGCAGCTTAAAATCAGGGGGGATCGAGGTCACGCAGTATTTT.

V gene TRBV29-1 combines with J gene TRBJ1-2; TRBD1 agrees at 8 bases. The CDR3 has 14 amino acids. Losses at the gene ends were 6 bases for V and 3 bases for J; bases not matched to a gene: 9. In germline, CDR1 is SQVTM, CDR2 ANQGSEA. In DNA, the CDR3 is TGCAGCGTGGCCGCAGGGGGCGAGGACTATGGCTACACCTTC. Amino acids: CSVAAGGEDYGYTF.

This clone was counted once. This chain connects TRBV19 to TRBJ1-5, with TRBD1 as a possible D gene (6 bases). Trimming took 8 bases from V and 3 from J, leaving 23 bases between them. The CDR3 is made up of 17 amino acids. Germline lookup yields CDR1 LNHDA and CDR2 SQIVND (reference sequence). The CDR3 is CASRKGPGHVFNQPQHF. CDR3 DNA: TGTGCCAGTCGTAAGGGACCGGGACACGTCTTCAATCAGCCCCAGCATTTT.

This chain uses TRBV27 with TRBJ2-7, with 11 bases lining up with TRBD2. Germline V gives CDR1 MNHEY, CDR2 SMNVEV (reference sequence). The V and J ends lost 7 bases and 7 bases, in that order; junction bases with no gene match: 9. The CDR3 extends over 14 amino acids. CDR3 region: CASKELAGVREQYF. Written as DNA, the CDR3 is TGTGCCAGCAAAGAACTAGCGGGGGTAAGGGAGCAGTACTTC.